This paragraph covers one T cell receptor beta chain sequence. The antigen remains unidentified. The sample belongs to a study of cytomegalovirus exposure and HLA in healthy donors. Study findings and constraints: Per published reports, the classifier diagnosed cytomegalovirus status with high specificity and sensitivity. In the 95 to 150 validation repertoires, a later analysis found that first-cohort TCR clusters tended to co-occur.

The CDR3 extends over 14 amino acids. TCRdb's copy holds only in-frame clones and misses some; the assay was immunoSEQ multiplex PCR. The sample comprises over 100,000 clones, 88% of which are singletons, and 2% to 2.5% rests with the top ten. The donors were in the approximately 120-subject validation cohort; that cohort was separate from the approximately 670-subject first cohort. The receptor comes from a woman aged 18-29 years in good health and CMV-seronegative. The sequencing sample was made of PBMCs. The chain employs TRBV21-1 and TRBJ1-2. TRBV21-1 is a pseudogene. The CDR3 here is CASSRMRADYGYTF. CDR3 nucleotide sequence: TGTGCCAGCAGCAGGATGAGGGCAGACTATGGCTACACCTTC.